The 5 T cell receptor beta chains below all came from one sample that was sequenced in a study of blood T cells in healthy people across ages. Primed by a sample-barcoded 5' primer and a J-beta primer mix, a second PCR proceeded for about 6 to 11 cycles. TCRdb ran MiXCR on the 5' RACE reads and lists one entry per CDR3 protein. The sample shows roughly 800,000 distinct CDR3 sequences, 58% of them seen only once. Sequenced material: blood. The receptor source for this set is a man aged 25 to 40 in good health.

This clonotype was counted ten times or more. The rearrangement uses TRBV7-2 and TRBJ2-3, with 8 bases that match TRBD2. CDR1 SGHTA and CDR2 FQGNSA come from the germline V gene. The CDR3 runs to 16 residues. The V and J ends lost 1 base and 4 bases, in that order; junction bases with no gene match: 7. CDR3 bases: TGTGCCAGCAGCTTAGGCGGGGGGTTGTGGCCAGATACGCAGTATTTT. Its translation is CASSLGGGLWPDTQYF.

This clonotype was picked up a small number of times. The chain links TRBV6-5 to TRBJ2-3; TRBD1 matches at 7 bases. Trimming took 6 bases from V and 5 from J; bases not matched to a gene: 2. Germline V CDR1 and CDR2: MNHEY, SVGAGI. CDR3 length: 12 amino acids. The CDR3: CASRAGGDTQYF. In nucleotides, the CDR3 is TGTGCCAGCAGGGCAGGGGGAGATACGCAGTATTTT.

CDR3 protein: CASSSQGAGDTQYF. The DNA for the CDR3 is TGTGCCAGCAGCTCTCAGGGGGCTGGAGATACGCAGTATTTT. This chain connects TRBV7-3 to TRBJ2-3, with 8 bases lining up with TRBD1. The V gene's germline CDR1 is SGHTA and CDR2 FQGTGA. V shed 4 bases, J shed 5 bases, and the junction held 5 bases outside the gene matches. The CDR3 spans 14 residues.

The gene calls are TRBV20-1 and TRBJ2-3; the D is unclear. V was shortened by 6 bases and J by 1 base, with 14 bases between the two germline ends. The CDR3 runs 14 residues. Germline V gene lookup returns CDR1 DFQATT and CDR2 SNEGSKA (reference sequence). CDR3 loop: CSADREVRTDTQYF. The CDR3 DNA is TGCAGTGCGGATCGAGAAGTGCGCACAGATACGCAGTATTTT.

The chain employs TRBV29-1 and TRBJ2-7; TRBD1 aligns across 8 bases. Germline V gives CDR1 SQVTM, CDR2 ANQGSEA. Germline trimming cut 4 bases from V and 5 bases from J; bases unmatched to any gene: 7. This CDR3 has 13 residues. The CDR3 reads CSVVSQGADEQYF. In DNA, the CDR3 is TGCAGCGTTGTGAGCCAGGGGGCGGACGAGCAGTACTTC.